These 19 T cell receptor beta chains share one sample of origin, sequenced in a study of blood T cell repertoires in COVID-19. Sequencing was performed with immunoSEQ multiplex PCR; in TCRdb, only in-frame clones are kept and a portion is missing. The table lists roughly 100,000 clones, around 85% of them singletons, with about 23% in the top ten. The source material was peripheral blood. All receptors come from an elderly man with active or convalescent COVID-19.

This clone has a single count. The chain joins TRBV7-6 to TRBJ1-4; perhaps TRBD1 as D (5 bases). This CDR3 has 15 amino acids. The germline V gene encodes CDR1 SGHVS and CDR2 FNYEAQ. Trimming removed 5 bases from V and 5 bases from J, with 15 bases in between. This chain's CDR3 is CASSGKSGGNEKLFF. Here the CDR3 DNA reads TGTGCCAGCAGCGGGAAGAGCGGGGGGAATGAAAAACTGTTTTTT.

The chain has TRBV7-2 and TRBJ2-6; TRBD1 is a possible D gene (7 bases). The V and J ends lost 5 bases and 4 bases respectively, with 21 bases between them. This CDR3 has 18 amino acids. The V gene's germline CDR1 is SGHTA and CDR2 FQGNSA. In DNA, the CDR3 is TGTGCCAGCAGCCGGAGGGACAGACCAATGAGGGGGGCCAACGTCCTGACTTTC. Residues: CASSRRDRPMRGANVLTF.

The V and J genes are TRBV25-1 and TRBJ2-3; a weak D match, TRBD2 (5 bases). CDR1 and CDR2 (germline): MGHDK, SYGVNS. CDR3 size: 14 residues. The V end lost 7 bases, the J end lost 2 bases, and 13 bases lay between the germline ends. CDR3 sequence: CASMGRTPTDTQYF. The DNA for the CDR3 is TGTGCCAGCATGGGGAGAACGCCCACAGATACGCAGTATTTT.

The chain couples TRBV19 to TRBJ1-5; tentatively, D is TRBD1 (6 bases). V was shortened by 6 bases and J by 7 bases, with 19 bases between the two germline ends. CDR1 is LNHDA, CDR2 SQIVND, per germline (reference sequence). The CDR3 runs 15 residues. CDR3 bases: TGTGCCAGTAGGGTCATTTCGCAGGGGAGACAGCCCCAGCATTTT. Translation: CASRVISQGRQPQHF.

This sequence joins TRBV4-1 and TRBJ1-3; 7 nucleotides match TRBD1. Germline-derived CDR1 and CDR2 are MGHRA and YSYEKL. This CDR3 contains 15 residues. V lost 2 bases to trimming and J lost 0 bases; unmatched junction nucleotides: 1. This CDR3 is CASSQRQGSGNTIYF. CDR3 DNA: TGCGCCAGCAGCCAAAGACAGGGCTCTGGAAACACCATATATTTT.

This clone was observed a handful of times. J is TRBJ2-1 and V is TRBV9; TRBD2 matches at 8 bases. J gave up 5 bases and V 0 bases, and 4 bases lay outside the gene matches. The CDR3 contains 15 residues. CDR1 and CDR2 (germline): SGDLS, YYNGEE. The CDR3 DNA sequence: TGTGCCAGCAGCGTAGGGACTAGCCGCGACAATGAGCAGTTCTTC. This codes for CASSVGTSRDNEQFF. The full variable domain, completed using reference TRBV9 and TRBJ2-1, is DSGVTQTPKHLITATGQRVTLRCSPRSGDLSVYWYQQSLDQGLQFLIQYYNGEERAKGNILERFSAQQFPDLHSELNLSSLELGDSALYFCASSVGTSRDNEQFFGPGTRLTVL.

This clone is a singleton in its sample. V is TRBV6-5 and J is TRBJ2-7, with TRBD2 matching over 9 bases. CDR1 and CDR2 (germline): MNHEY, SVGAGI. This CDR3 has 15 residues. Trimming took 5 bases from V and 3 from J; bases not matched to a gene: 8. CDR3 in amino acids: CASSREAGGFYEQYF. CDR3 nucleotide sequence: TGTGCCAGCAGTCGAGAAGCGGGGGGATTCTACGAGCAGTACTTC.

The chain uses TRBV6-5 and TRBJ1-1; D possibly corresponds to TRBD1 (5 bases). The CDR3 length is 14 residues. Germline V gene data show CDR1 as MNHEY and CDR2 as SVGAGI. The V and J ends lost 6 bases and 3 bases respectively, with 14 bases between them. CDR3 residues: CASRAAGIHTEAFF. As DNA, the CDR3 is TGTGCCAGCAGGGCAGCAGGGATACACACTGAAGCTTTCTTT.

The chain joins TRBV10-3 to TRBJ2-4; 9 nucleotides line up with TRBD1. The CDR3 covers 17 residues. With 5 bases clipped from V and 0 bases from J, the junction kept 8 bases outside the gene matches. Germline V gene sequence: CDR1 ENHRY, CDR2 SYGVKD. The CDR3 is CAISPGQGREAKNIQYF. In DNA form, the CDR3 reads TGTGCCATCAGTCCGGGACAGGGACGGGAAGCCAAAAACATTCAGTACTTC.

CDR3 in amino acids: CASSPNPGEQYF. CDR3 nucleotides: TGTGCCAGCTCCCCGAATCCCGGCGAGCAGTACTTC. The chain links TRBV18 to TRBJ2-7; D unresolved. Trimming pared 6 bases from V and 6 bases from J, leaving 12 bases between. The germline V gene has CDR1 KGHSH and CDR2 LQKENI. This CDR3 contains 12 residues.

The chain is built from TRBV4-1 and TRBJ2-1; D might be TRBD2 (6 bases). Germline V gene sequence: CDR1 MGHRA, CDR2 YSYEKL. V lost 5 bases and J 4 bases, leaving 21 bases between the germline ends. The CDR3 is 17 residues long. The CDR3 nucleotides read TGCGCCAGCAGCGCGGACACGGGGAGGTCGGGTTACAATGAGCAGTTCTTC. This codes for CASSADTGRSGYNEQFF.

The J gene is TRBJ2-3, the V gene TRBV3-1 (or the pseudogene TRBV3-2); possibly TRBD2 for D (6 bases). This CDR3 region has 16 residues. The germline CDR1 and CDR2 sequences are LGHDT and YNNKEL (reference sequence). Trimming removed 1 base at V and 5 bases at J, with 16 bases between. The DNA of the CDR3 is TGTGCCAGCAGCCAAGGGCGGGGTGACCTTGGAGATACGCAGTATTTT. Its protein product is CASSQGRGDLGDTQYF.

This sequence joins TRBV19 and TRBJ2-7, with D possibly matching TRBD2 (5 bases). Germline V gene data show CDR1 as LNHDA and CDR2 as SQIVND (reference sequence). V gave up 5 bases and J gave up 1 base, with 12 bases separating them. The CDR3 loop spans 14 amino acids. The CDR3 region has the DNA TGTGCCAGTAGTCCTGGACTGGGATCCTACGAGCAGTACTTC. It specifies CASSPGLGSYEQYF.

The chain uses TRBV7-6 and TRBJ1-6; D ambiguous. The CDR3 covers 12 residues. V was shortened by 5 bases and J by 14 bases, with 13 bases between the two germline ends. Germline CDR1 SGHVS, CDR2 FNYEAQ. The CDR3, as DNA: TGTGCCAGCAGCGCGGCAAGATCGGCCCTCCACTTT. Translated: CASSAARSALHF.

This clone was counted ten times or more. J is TRBJ2-7 and V is TRBV7-9; D is perhaps TRBD1 (6 bases). From germline, CDR1 is SEHNR and CDR2 FQNEAQ (reference sequence). The CDR3 is 13 residues long. V gave up 5 bases and J gave up 6 bases, with 14 bases separating them. This chain's CDR3 is CASSVAGAGEQYF. The CDR3 bases are TGTGCCAGCAGCGTGGCAGGGGCGGGCGAGCAGTACTTC.

In regard to this clone: The junction and the germline gene differ at one end; a read error may be behind it. The chain has TRBV23-1 and TRBJ2-2; 7 bases map to TRBD1. TRBV23-1 is noted as an ORF with a role that remains uncertain. The CDR3 totals 17 residues. DNA for the CDR3: TGCGCCAACAGTCATCCCGGACAGGACGCTTCTCCCGGGGAGCTGTTTTTT. It yields the protein CANSHPGQDASPGELFF.

In its sample, this clone was seen a few times. The J gene is TRBJ2-1, the V gene TRBV6-5; 8 positions match TRBD1. Germline loops: CDR1 MNHEY, CDR2 SVGAGI. The CDR3 contains 13 residues. Losses at the gene ends were 7 bases for V and 4 bases for J; bases not matched to a gene: 3. The chain's CDR3 is CASKDREYNEQFF. The CDR3 DNA is TGTGCCAGCAAGGACAGGGAGTACAATGAGCAGTTCTTC.

V gene TRBV11-3 combines with J gene TRBJ2-7, with 10 bases that match TRBD2. V shed 1 base, J shed 6 bases, and the junction held 0 bases outside the gene matches. This CDR3 is built from 13 residues. Germline V CDR1 and CDR2: SGHNT, YENEEA. For the CDR3, the DNA is TGTGCCAGCAGCTTAGGGACTAGCGGCGAGCAGTACTTC. Its protein is CASSLGTSGEQYF.

The V call is TRBV4-3, the J call TRBJ2-2, with a possible D match to TRBD1 (6 bases). The CDR3 consists of 16 residues. The germline gives CDR1 LGHNA, CDR2 YSLEER. Trimming stripped 1 base from V and 5 bases from J, with 14 bases between. The CDR3 loop is CASSQVLSGVTGELFF. The CDR3 nucleotides are TGCGCCAGCAGCCAAGTATTATCAGGGGTAACCGGGGAGCTGTTTTTT.